This TCR beta chain was sequenced in a study of blood T cell repertoires in COVID-19. This clone appeared once. This CDR3 region has 15 residues. Germline assignment: CDR1 LGHDT and CDR2 YNNKEL (reference sequence). The germline V and J ends were trimmed by 0 bases and 4 bases, with 12 bases remaining between them. Data came from immunoSEQ multiplex PCR; TCRdb stores just in-frame clones and leaves some out. The data hold roughly 100,000 clones, with roughly 80% observed a single time. The sequence derives from a man at least 80 years old with COVID-19, enrolled during active disease. The specimen sequenced was peripheral blood. The chain couples TRBV3-1 (or the pseudogene TRBV3-2) to TRBJ1-1; D gene unclear. This CDR3 is CASSQDLGEGTEAFF. For the CDR3, the DNA is TGTGCCAGCAGCCAAGACCTAGGAGAAGGCACTGAAGCTTTCTTT.